This paragraph covers one T cell receptor beta chain sequence. CDR1 is LNHDA and CDR2 is SQIVND in the germline V gene (reference sequence). Trimming cost V 7 bases and J 5 bases; bases outside gene matches: 6. This CDR3 contains 14 residues. This entry comes from a study of blood T cell repertoires in COVID-19. Data came from immunoSEQ multiplex PCR; TCRdb stores just in-frame clones and leaves some out. The sample lists about 54,000 clones; over 75% were seen once. The gene calls are TRBV19 and TRBJ1-5, with 9 bases fitting TRBD1. The sequenced sample consisted of peripheral blood. The sequence came from a woman aged 40 to 50 with active COVID-19. The CDR3 DNA is TGTGCCAGTAAAGGGACAGGGAAGGATCAGCCCCAGCATTTT. As protein: CASKGTGKDQPQHF. Full variable domain (missing parts from reference TRBV19 and TRBJ1-5): DGGITQSPKYLFRKEGQNVTLSCEQNLNHDAMYWYRQDPGQGLRLIYYSQIVNDFQKGDIAEGYSVSREKKESFPLTVTSAQKNPTAFYLCASKGTGKDQPQHFGDGTRLSIL.